The text below deals with one T cell receptor (beta chain). Only in-frame clones appear in the TCRdb table, and some are missing; sequencing was by immunoSEQ multiplex PCR. The sample lists fewer than 70,000 clones; 70% to 90% were seen once. This sample stems from a study of T cell responses to AZD1222 COVID-19 vaccine. Trimming cost V 4 bases and J 3 bases, with 11 bases left between them. This CDR3 has 14 amino acids. Germline V gene sequence: CDR1 SGHRS, CDR2 YFSETQ. Here the sequenced sample was peripheral blood, taken on day 0 of AZD1222 vaccination. This receptor was taken from an adult in good health. J is TRBJ2-4 and V is TRBV5-1, with D perhaps TRBD1 or TRBD2 (6 bases each). The CDR3 sequence: CASSRGGHKNIQYF. The CDR3 nucleotides are TGCGCCAGCAGCCGAGGGGGGCACAAAAACATTCAGTACTTC.